This T cell receptor beta chain was recorded in a study of early T cells in non-severe SARS-CoV-2 infection. Study information: Sequencing input comprised bulk RNA from unsorted whole blood; chain pairing was not available. Whole-study findings and limits: VDJdb matching, biased toward anti-spike CD8 responses, missed private and CD4 specificities.

With 6 bases removed from V and 0 bases from J, the gap between germline ends came to 8 bases. This CDR3 has 14 residues. The V gene's germline CDR1 is MGHDK and CDR2 SYGVNS. This clonotype was seen ten or more times. The antigen remains undetermined. Each cDNA molecule carried a unique molecular identifier. TCRdb reprocessed the 5' RACE reads with MiXCR, giving one entry per CDR3 protein. The sample yields about 63,000 distinct CDR3 sequences, 10% to 15% seen once. The source is an adult who was a healthcare worker with PCR-confirmed SARS-CoV-2 infection or an uninfected control (not recorded which). The rearrangement uses TRBV25-1 and TRBJ1-4; no clear D. Sequencing was carried out using whole blood. The CDR3 sequence: CASRDVATNEKLFF. Written as DNA, the CDR3 is TGTGCCAGCAGGGACGTAGCAACTAATGAAAAACTGTTTTTT.